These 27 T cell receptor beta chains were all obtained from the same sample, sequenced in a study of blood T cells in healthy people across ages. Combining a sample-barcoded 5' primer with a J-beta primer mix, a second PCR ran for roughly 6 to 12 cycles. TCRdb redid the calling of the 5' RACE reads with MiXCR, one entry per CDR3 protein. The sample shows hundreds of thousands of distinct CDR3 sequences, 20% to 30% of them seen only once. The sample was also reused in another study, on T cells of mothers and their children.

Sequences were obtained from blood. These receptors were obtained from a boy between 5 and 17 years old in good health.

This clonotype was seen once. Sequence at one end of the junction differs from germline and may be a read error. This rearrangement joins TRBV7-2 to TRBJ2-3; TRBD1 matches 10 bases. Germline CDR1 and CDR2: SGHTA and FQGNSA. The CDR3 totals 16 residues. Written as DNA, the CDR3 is TGTGCCAGCAGCTTAACCGGGACAGGGGCCACAGATGCGCAGTATTTT. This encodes CASSLTGTGATDAQYF. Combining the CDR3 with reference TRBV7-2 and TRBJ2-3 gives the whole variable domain GAGVSQSPSNKVTEKGKDVELRCDPISGHTALYWYRQSLGQGLEFLIYFQGNSAPDKSGLPSDRFSAERTGGSVSTLTIQRTQQEDSAVYLCASSLTGTGATDAQYFGPGTRLTVL.

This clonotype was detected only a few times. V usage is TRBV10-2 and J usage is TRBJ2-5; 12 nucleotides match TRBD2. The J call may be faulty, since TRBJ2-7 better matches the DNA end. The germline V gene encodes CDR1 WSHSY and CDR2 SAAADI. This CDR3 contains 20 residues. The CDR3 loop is CASSGYRGLFGLAGPHEQYF. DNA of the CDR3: TGCGCCAGCAGTGGTTACAGGGGTTTGTTCGGACTAGCGGGACCGCACGAGCAGTACTTC.

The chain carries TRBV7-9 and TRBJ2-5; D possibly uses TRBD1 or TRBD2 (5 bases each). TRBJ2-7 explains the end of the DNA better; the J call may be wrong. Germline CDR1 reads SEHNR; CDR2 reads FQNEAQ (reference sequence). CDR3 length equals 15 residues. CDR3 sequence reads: CASSSRGAMSYEQYF. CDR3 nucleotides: TGTGCCAGCAGCTCCCGGGGCGCAATGAGCTACGAGCAGTACTTC.

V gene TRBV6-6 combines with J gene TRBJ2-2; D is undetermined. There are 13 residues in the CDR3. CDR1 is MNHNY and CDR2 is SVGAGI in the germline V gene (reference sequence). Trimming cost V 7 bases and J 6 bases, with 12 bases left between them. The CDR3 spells CASTQFTPGELFF. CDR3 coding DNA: TGTGCCAGCACCCAGTTTACCCCCGGGGAGCTGTTTTTT.

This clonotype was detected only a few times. The CDR3 bases are TGTGCCAGCAGTTACTCAGGACTAGCGGGGTACTCCTACGAGCAGTACTTC. This encodes CASSYSGLAGYSYEQYF. The rearrangement links TRBV6-2 or TRBV6-3 to TRBJ2-7; TRBD2 aligns across 12 bases. The CDR3 runs to 17 residues. V dropped 0 bases and J dropped 0; count of bases not matched to a gene: 3. Germline V CDR1 and CDR2: MNHEY, SVGEGT.

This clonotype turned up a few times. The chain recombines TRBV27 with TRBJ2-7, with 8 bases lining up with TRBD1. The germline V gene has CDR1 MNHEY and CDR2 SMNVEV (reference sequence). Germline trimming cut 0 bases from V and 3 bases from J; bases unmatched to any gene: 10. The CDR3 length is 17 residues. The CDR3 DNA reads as TGTGCCAGCAGTTTATCGGGGCTAACAGGGGGATACTACGAGCAGTACTTC. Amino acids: CASSLSGLTGGYYEQYF.

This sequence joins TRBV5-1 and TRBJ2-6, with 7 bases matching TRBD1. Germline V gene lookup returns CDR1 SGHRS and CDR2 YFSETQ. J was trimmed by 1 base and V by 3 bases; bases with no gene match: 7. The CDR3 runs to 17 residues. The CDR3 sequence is CASSWDSLVSGANVLTF. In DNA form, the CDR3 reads TGCGCCAGCAGCTGGGACAGTCTAGTGTCTGGGGCCAACGTCCTGACTTTC.

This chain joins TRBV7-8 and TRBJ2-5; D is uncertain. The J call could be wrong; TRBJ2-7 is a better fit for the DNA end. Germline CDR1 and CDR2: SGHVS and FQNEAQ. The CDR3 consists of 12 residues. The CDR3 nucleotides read TGTGCCAGCAGCTGGAAGGCGTCCGAGCAGTACTTC. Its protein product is CASSWKASEQYF.

The CDR3 protein is CASSRRTGSSGANVLTF. The CDR3, as DNA: TGTGCCAGCTCACGAAGGACAGGGAGCTCTGGGGCCAACGTCCTGACTTTC. The chain recombines TRBV18 with TRBJ2-6; 8 nucleotides match TRBD1. CDR3 length equals 17 residues. Looked up from germline, CDR1 is KGHSH and CDR2 is LQKENI. The ends lost 4 bases at V and 0 bases at J; junction bases unmatched: 5.

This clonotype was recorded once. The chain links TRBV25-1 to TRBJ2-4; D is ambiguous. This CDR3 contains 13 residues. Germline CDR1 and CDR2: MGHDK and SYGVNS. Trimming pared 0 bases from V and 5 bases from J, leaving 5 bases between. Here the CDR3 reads CASSEYKENIQYF. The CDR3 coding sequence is TGTGCCAGCAGTGAATATAAAGAAAACATTCAGTACTTC.

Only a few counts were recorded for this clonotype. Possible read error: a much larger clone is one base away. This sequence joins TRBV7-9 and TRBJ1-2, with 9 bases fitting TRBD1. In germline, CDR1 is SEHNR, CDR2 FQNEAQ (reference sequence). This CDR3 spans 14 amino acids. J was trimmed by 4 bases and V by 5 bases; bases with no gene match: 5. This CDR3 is CASSRDRARYGYTF. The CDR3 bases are TGTGCCAGCAGCCGGGACAGGGCGCGCTATGGCTACACCTTC.

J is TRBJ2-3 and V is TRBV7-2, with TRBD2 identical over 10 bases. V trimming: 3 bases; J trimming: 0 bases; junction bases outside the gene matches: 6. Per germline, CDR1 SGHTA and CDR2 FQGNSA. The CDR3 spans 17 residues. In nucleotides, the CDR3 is TGTGCCAGCAGCTTGAGGCTAGCGGGGGTCAGCACAGATACGCAGTATTTT. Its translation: CASSLRLAGVSTDTQYF.

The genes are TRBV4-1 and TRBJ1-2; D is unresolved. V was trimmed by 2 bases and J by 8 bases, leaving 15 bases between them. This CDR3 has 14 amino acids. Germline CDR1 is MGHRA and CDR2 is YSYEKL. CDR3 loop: CASSQPGLVLGYTF. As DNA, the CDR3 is TGCGCCAGCAGCCAACCGGGCCTCGTTTTAGGCTACACCTTC.

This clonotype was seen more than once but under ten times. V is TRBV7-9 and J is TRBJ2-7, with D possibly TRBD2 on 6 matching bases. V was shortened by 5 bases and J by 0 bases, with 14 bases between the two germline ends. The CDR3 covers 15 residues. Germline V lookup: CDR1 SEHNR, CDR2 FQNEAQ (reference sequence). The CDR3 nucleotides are TGTGCCAGCAGCCCCCGGGACGGGAGCTCCTACGAGCAGTACTTC. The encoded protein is CASSPRDGSSYEQYF.

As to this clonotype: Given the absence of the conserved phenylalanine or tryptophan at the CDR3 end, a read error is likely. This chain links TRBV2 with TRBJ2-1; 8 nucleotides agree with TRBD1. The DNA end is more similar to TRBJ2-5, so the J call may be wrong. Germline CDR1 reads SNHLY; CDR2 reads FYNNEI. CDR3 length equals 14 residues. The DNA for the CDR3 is TGTGCCAGCATAGGACAGGGCGGACAAGAGACCCAGTACCTC. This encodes CASIGQGGQETQYL.

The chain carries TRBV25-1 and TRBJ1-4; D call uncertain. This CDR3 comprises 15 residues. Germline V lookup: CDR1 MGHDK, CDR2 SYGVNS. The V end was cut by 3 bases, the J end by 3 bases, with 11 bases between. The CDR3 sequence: CASSDYYSSNEKLFF. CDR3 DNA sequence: TGTGCCAGCAGTGATTATTACAGTTCTAATGAAAAACTGTTTTTT.

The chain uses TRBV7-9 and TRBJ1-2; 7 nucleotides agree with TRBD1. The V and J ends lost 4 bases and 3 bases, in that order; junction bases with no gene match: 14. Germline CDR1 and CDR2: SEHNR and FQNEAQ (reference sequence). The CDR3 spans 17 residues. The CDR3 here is CASSSQTPETGDYGYTF. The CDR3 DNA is TGTGCCAGCAGCTCCCAAACTCCCGAAACAGGGGACTATGGCTACACCTTC.

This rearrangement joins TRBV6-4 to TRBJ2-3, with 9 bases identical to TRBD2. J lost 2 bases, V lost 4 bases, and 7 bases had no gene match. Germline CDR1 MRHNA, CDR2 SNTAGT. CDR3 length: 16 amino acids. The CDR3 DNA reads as TGTGCCAGCAGTGCCATAGCGGGAGCTATCACAGATACGCAGTATTTT. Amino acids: CASSAIAGAITDTQYF.

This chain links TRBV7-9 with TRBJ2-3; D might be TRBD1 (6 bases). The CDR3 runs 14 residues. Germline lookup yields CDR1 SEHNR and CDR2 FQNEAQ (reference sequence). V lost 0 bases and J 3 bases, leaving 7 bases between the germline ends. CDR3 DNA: TGTGCCAGCAGCTTAGCGGGGGCTACAGATACGCAGTATTTT. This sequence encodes CASSLAGATDTQYF.

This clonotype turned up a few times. The DNA for the CDR3 is TGTGCCAGCAGCTTAGATTCGGGGGGGGCCTACGAGCAGTACTTC. Translating it yields CASSLDSGGAYEQYF. The rearrangement uses TRBV7-6 and TRBJ2-7; 8 bases map to TRBD2. V was pared by 1 base and J by 2 bases, with 4 bases of the junction left unmatched. The germline V gene encodes CDR1 SGHVS and CDR2 FNYEAQ. This CDR3 has 15 residues.

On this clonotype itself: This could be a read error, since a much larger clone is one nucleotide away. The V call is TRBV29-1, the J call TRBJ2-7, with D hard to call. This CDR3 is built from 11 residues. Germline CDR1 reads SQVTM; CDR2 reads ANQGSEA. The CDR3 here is CSVQYSYEQHF. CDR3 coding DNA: TGCAGCGTTCAATACTCCTACGAGCAGCACTTC.

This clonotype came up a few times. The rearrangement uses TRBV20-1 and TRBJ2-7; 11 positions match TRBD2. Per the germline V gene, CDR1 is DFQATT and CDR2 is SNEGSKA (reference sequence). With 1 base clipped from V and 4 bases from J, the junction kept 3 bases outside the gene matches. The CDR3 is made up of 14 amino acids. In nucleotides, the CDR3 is TGCAGTGCTAGAGCAGGGACTAGCGGTTACGAGCAGTACTTC. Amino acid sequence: CSARAGTSGYEQYF.

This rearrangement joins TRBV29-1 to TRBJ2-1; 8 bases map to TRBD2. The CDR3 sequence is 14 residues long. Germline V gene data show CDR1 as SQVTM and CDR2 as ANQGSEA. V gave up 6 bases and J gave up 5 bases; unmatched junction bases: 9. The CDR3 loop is CSVLGTSSNNEQFF. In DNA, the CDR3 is TGCAGCGTCCTAGGGACTAGTTCGAACAATGAGCAGTTCTTC.

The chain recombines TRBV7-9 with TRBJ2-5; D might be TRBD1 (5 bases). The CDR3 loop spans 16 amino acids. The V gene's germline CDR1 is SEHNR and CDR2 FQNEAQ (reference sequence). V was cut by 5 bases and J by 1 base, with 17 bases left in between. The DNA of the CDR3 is TGTGCCAGCAGCCGTCCCGATTCCAGGGCCCAAGAGACCCAGTACTTC. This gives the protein CASSRPDSRAQETQYF.

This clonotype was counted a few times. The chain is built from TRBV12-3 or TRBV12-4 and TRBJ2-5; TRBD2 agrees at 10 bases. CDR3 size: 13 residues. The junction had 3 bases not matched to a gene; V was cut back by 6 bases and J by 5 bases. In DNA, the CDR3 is TGTGCCAGCAGAGATAGCGGGGGGGAGACCCAGTACTTC. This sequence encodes CASRDSGGETQYF.

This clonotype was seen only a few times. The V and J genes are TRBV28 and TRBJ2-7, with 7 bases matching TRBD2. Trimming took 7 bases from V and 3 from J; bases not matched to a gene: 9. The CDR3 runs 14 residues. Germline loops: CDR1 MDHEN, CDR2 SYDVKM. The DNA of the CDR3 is TGTGCCAGCACCTCAAGCGGGACCAACTACGAGCAGTACTTC. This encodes CASTSSGTNYEQYF.

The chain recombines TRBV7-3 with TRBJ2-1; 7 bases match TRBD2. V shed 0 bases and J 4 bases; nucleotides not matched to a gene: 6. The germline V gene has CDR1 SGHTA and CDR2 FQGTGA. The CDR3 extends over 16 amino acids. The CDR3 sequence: CASSLTAGVRYNEQFF. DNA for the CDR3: TGTGCCAGCAGCTTAACCGCGGGAGTAAGGTACAATGAGCAGTTCTTC.